The 21 T cell receptor beta chains listed next were all sequenced from one sample in a study of T cells expressing NK-cell markers. TCRdb reprocessed the 5' RACE reads and keeps a single row for each CDR3 protein, giving no DNA. In all, the sample yields about 550,000 distinct CDR3 sequences. The sequencing sample was made of blood T cells: a sorted CD56 or NKG2C T cell subset, CD4+ or CD8+ T cells, or bulk PBMC T cells (not recorded which). These receptor sequences come from a man between 18 and 29 years old in good health.

V and J are TRBV2 and TRBJ2-1; TCRdb selects TRBD1, and the lack of DNA leaves this call unchecked. This CDR3 region has 16 residues. The germline CDR1 and CDR2 sequences are SNHLY and FYNNEI. The CDR3 sequence is CASNSNLDRGYNEQFF.

The V call is TRBV18, the J call TRBJ2-7. Per the germline V gene, CDR1 is KGHSH and CDR2 is LQKENI. The CDR3 totals 14 residues. The CDR3 protein is CASSPLGTLYEQYF.

This chain links TRBV7-9 with TRBJ2-3; TCRdb picks TRBD2, but there is no DNA to check that call. Per germline, CDR1 SEHNR and CDR2 FQNEAQ (reference sequence). The CDR3 totals 15 residues. The CDR3 sequence: CASRKRWLAGGTQYF.

This chain connects TRBV5-1 to TRBJ2-1; the D call of TRBD1 rests on TCRdb alone, since no DNA is present to check it. The germline V gene has CDR1 SGHRS and CDR2 YFSETQ. The CDR3 totals 20 residues. The CDR3 loop reads CASSLTGTGTHLNSYNEQFF.

The chain is built from TRBV29-1 and TRBJ1-1; TCRdb designates TRBD1, a call that cannot be tested without DNA. Germline V lookup: CDR1 SQVTM, CDR2 ANQGSEA. The CDR3 spans 13 residues. The CDR3 spells CSARFGQGLPAFF.

The chain is built from TRBV2 and TRBJ2-1; the D gene TCRdb calls, TRBD2, cannot be checked with no DNA. Germline V gives CDR1 SNHLY, CDR2 FYNNEI. This CDR3 has 17 residues. The CDR3 spells CASSGTSGRALSDEQFF. The whole variable domain, remainder taken from reference TRBV2 and TRBJ2-1, is EPEVTQTPSHQVTQMGQEVILRCVPISNHLYFYWYRQILGQKVEFLVSFYNNEISEKSEIFDDQFSVERPDGSNFTLKIRSTKLEDSAMYFCASSGTSGRALSDEQFFGPGTRLTVL.

This chain connects TRBV18 to TRBJ2-7; TCRdb's assignment of TRBD2 cannot be checked, as there is no DNA. The CDR3 is 15 residues long. Germline-derived CDR1 and CDR2 are KGHSH and LQKENI. CDR3 region: CASLTKATSLGEQYF.

V usage is TRBV4-2 and J usage is TRBJ2-4; TCRdb selects TRBD2, and the lack of DNA leaves this call unchecked. The germline V gene has CDR1 LGHNA and CDR2 YNFKEQ. The CDR3 runs to 15 residues. Here the CDR3 reads CASSQGHREMDIQYF.

J is TRBJ2-4 and V is TRBV20-1. The CDR3 has 15 residues. The V gene's germline CDR1 is DFQATT and CDR2 SNEGSKA (reference sequence). CDR3 protein: CSARDPGVAKNIQYF.

The chain joins TRBV6-6 to TRBJ2-1; TCRdb names TRBD2, which stays unverified in the absence of DNA. The germline gives CDR1 MNHNY, CDR2 SVGAGI (reference sequence). The CDR3 contains 12 residues. The CDR3 protein is CASWGLVGEQFF.

The chain joins TRBV7-8 to TRBJ2-3; TCRdb designates TRBD2, a call that cannot be tested without DNA. There are 17 residues in the CDR3. CDR1 is SGHVS, CDR2 FQNEAQ, per germline. This CDR3 reads CASRSYSGTPVGDTQYF.

The chain uses TRBV12-3 or TRBV12-4 and TRBJ2-1; absent DNA, TCRdb's TRBD1 call cannot be checked. The CDR3 is 12 residues long. The CDR3 sequence is CASSFRGDEQFF.

This chain connects TRBV20-1 to TRBJ1-1; the TCRdb call, TRBD1, lacks DNA for checking. CDR1 is DFQATT and CDR2 is SNEGSKA in the germline V gene (reference sequence). The CDR3 consists of 12 residues. The CDR3 is CSARPRGTEAFF.

The genes are TRBV7-8 and TRBJ2-1. Germline values: CDR1 SGHVS, CDR2 FQNEAQ. The CDR3 is 15 residues long. The CDR3 reads CASSLLAFGDNEQFF.

The chain carries TRBV15 and TRBJ2-1; TCRdb names TRBD1, which stays unverified in the absence of DNA. This CDR3 is 18 amino acids long. The germline gives CDR1 LNHNV, CDR2 YYDKDF (reference sequence). The CDR3 reads CATSRLVGTLSSYNEQFF. The full variable domain, in which reference TRBV15 and TRBJ2-1 provide the parts outside the CDR3, is DAMVIQNPRYQVTQFGKPVTLSCSQTLNHNVMYWYQQKSSQAPKLLFHYYDKDFNNEADTPDNFQSRRPNTSFCFLDIRSPGLGDTAMYLCATSRLVGTLSSYNEQFFGPGTRLTVL.

The chain has TRBV29-1 and TRBJ2-3; TCRdb designates TRBD1, a call that cannot be tested without DNA. Germline V gene sequence: CDR1 SQVTM, CDR2 ANQGSEA. This CDR3 is 15 amino acids long. The CDR3 loop reads CSVEFLDSYTDTQYF.

The gene calls are TRBV12-3 or TRBV12-4 and TRBJ2-1. The CDR3 is 14 residues long. The CDR3 sequence: CASSFRVRNNEQFF.

CDR3: CASSTASGSVETQYF. The chain combines TRBV12-3 or TRBV12-4 with TRBJ2-5; TCRdb's D call, TRBD2, is unchecked because there is no DNA. This CDR3 has 15 amino acids.

This rearrangement joins TRBV28 to TRBJ2-2; there is no DNA to check the TCRdb D call of TRBD2. CDR1 is MDHEN, CDR2 SYDVKM, per germline. CDR3 length equals 17 residues. This CDR3 is CASSFPGLAGVTGELFF.

This sequence joins TRBV3-1 and TRBJ2-3; TCRdb gives TRBD1 as the D gene, but with no DNA this cannot be confirmed. The CDR3 runs to 16 residues. CDR1 LGHDT and CDR2 YNNKEL come from the germline V gene (reference sequence). The CDR3 protein is CASSQDGGTGEDTQYF.

The chain combines TRBV15 with TRBJ1-1; the TRBD1 assignment by TCRdb is unverifiable without DNA. Germline lookup yields CDR1 LNHNV and CDR2 YYDKDF (reference sequence). The CDR3 covers 17 residues. CDR3: CATSRSGVIRTATEAFF.